Shown below are 30 T cell receptor beta chains from a single sample sequenced in a study of T cells in Graves' hyperthyroidism and ophthalmopathy. Amplification yielded TCR beta CDR3 regions, with RNA transcripts as the source. A first-round RT-PCR of the TCR CDR3 used the HTBI primer set. A single record per CDR3 protein comes from TCRdb applying MiXCR to the multiplex PCR reads. The table has 110,000 to 150,000 distinct CDR3 sequences, 22% seen once. Sequenced input: blood. The receptors stem from a woman aged 50 to 65 with Graves' hyperthyroidism that later progressed to Graves' ophthalmopathy.

The V and J genes are TRBV19 and TRBJ2-3, with D tentatively TRBD2 (6 bases). The CDR3 extends over 16 amino acids. Trimming shortened V by 7 bases and J by 1 base, and 18 bases separated the two germline ends. The V gene's germline CDR1 is LNHDA and CDR2 SQIVND (reference sequence). CDR3 bases: TGTGCCAGTACCGGATCTCTAGCGACGGGCACAGATACGCAGTATTTT. Its protein product is CASTGSLATGTDTQYF.

V gene TRBV20-1 combines with J gene TRBJ1-2; the match to TRBD1 covers 9 bases. Germline V CDR1 and CDR2: DFQATT, SNEGSKA (reference sequence). V lost 0 bases and J lost 2; bases outside the gene matches: 4. CDR3 length: 15 amino acids. The CDR3 loop is CSARDLGTGNYGYTF. The CDR3 DNA follows: TGCAGTGCTAGAGACCTGGGGACAGGGAACTATGGCTACACCTTC.

In this sample, this clonotype turned up many times. J is TRBJ2-7 and V is TRBV2, with 13 bases that match TRBD2. Germline CDR1 and CDR2: SNHLY and FYNNEI. The CDR3 covers 15 residues. V lost 8 bases and J lost 6; bases outside the gene matches: 10. The CDR3 DNA is TGTGCCAGCCTGCCCGGGACTAGCGGGATTGGCGAGCAGTACTTC. This sequence encodes CASLPGTSGIGEQYF.

This clonotype was observed a handful of times. This chain joins TRBV19 and TRBJ2-5; possible D gene TRBD2, 5 bases. The V and J ends lost 7 bases and 5 bases respectively, with 17 bases between them. In germline, CDR1 is LNHDA, CDR2 SQIVND (reference sequence). The CDR3 spans 14 residues. The CDR3 bases are TGTGCCAGTACCCCGAGGGCTAGTAAGGAGACCCAGTACTTC. Translating gives CASTPRASKETQYF.

There are many counts of this clonotype. The V gene is TRBV20-1, the J gene TRBJ2-3, with TRBD2 matching 9 bases. V shed 3 bases, J shed 4 bases, and the junction held 5 bases outside the gene matches. Germline V gene data show CDR1 as DFQATT and CDR2 as SNEGSKA (reference sequence). CDR3 length: 14 residues. CDR3 in DNA: TGCAGTGCTAGTAGGCGGGAGGGGGCAGATACGCAGTATTTT. It yields the protein CSASRREGADTQYF.

This clonotype was detected many times. The V gene is TRBV4-1, the J gene TRBJ2-7; 11 nucleotides agree with TRBD1. Trimming at V came to 3 bases and at J to 5 bases, leaving 9 bases not matched to a gene. CDR1 and CDR2 (germline): MGHRA, YSYEKL. The CDR3 runs to 16 residues. DNA of the CDR3: TGCGCCAGCAGCCATCTACCGGGACAGGGGGAGGACGAGCAGTACTTC. It translates to CASSHLPGQGEDEQYF.

This clonotype came up many times. The chain links TRBV12-3 or TRBV12-4 to TRBJ1-2; TRBD1 matches at 7 bases. The CDR3 has 13 residues. J gave up 7 bases and V 5 bases, and 7 bases lay outside the gene matches. The CDR3 sequence is CASSQGDRLGYTF. CDR3 bases: TGTGCCAGCAGTCAGGGGGATCGGCTTGGCTACACCTTC.

The chain combines TRBV27 with TRBJ2-7; TRBD1 matches 10 bases. CDR1 and CDR2 from the germline V gene are MNHEY and SMNVEV (reference sequence). CDR3 size: 16 residues. V shed 6 bases, J shed 0 bases, and the junction held 8 bases outside the gene matches. CDR3 in amino acids: CASSRQGAASSYEQYF. The CDR3 DNA reads TGTGCCAGCAGCAGACAGGGGGCCGCCTCCTCCTACGAGCAGTACTTC.

This clonotype was detected many times. The chain carries TRBV29-1 and TRBJ2-7; 11 nucleotides match TRBD2. Germline V gene data show CDR1 as SQVTM and CDR2 as ANQGSEA. This CDR3 comprises 14 residues. V shed 5 bases and J 0 bases; nucleotides not matched to a gene: 3. The CDR3 bases are TGCAGCGTTCTCCTAGCGGGAGGCTCCTACGAGCAGTACTTC. Translated: CSVLLAGGSYEQYF.

This clonotype was seen many times. CDR3 in DNA: TGTGCCAGCAGCGTAGAAGGGGGGAGTGGAAGCTACTACAATGAGCAGTTCTTC. Its protein product is CASSVEGGSGSYYNEQFF. The chain employs TRBV9 and TRBJ2-1, with D perhaps TRBD1 or TRBD2 (6 bases each). Germline CDR1 SGDLS, CDR2 YYNGEE. The CDR3 runs to 18 residues. Between the trimmed V and J ends, which lost 0 bases and 3 bases, there was a span of 19 bases. Combining the CDR3 with reference TRBV9 and TRBJ2-1 gives the whole variable domain DSGVTQTPKHLITATGQRVTLRCSPRSGDLSVYWYQQSLDQGLQFLIQYYNGEERAKGNILERFSAQQFPDLHSELNLSSLELGDSALYFCASSVEGGSGSYYNEQFFGPGTRLTVL.

This clonotype was counted many times. The V and J genes are TRBV20-1 and TRBJ2-6; 8 positions match TRBD1. The germline CDR1 and CDR2 sequences are DFQATT and SNEGSKA (reference sequence). The junction had 3 bases not matched to a gene; V was cut back by 5 bases and J by 0 bases. The CDR3 sequence is 15 residues long. This CDR3 is CSAGDRFSGANVLTF. Here the CDR3 DNA reads TGCAGTGCTGGGGACAGGTTCTCTGGGGCCAACGTCCTGACTTTC.

The chain joins TRBV7-9 to TRBJ1-2; D possibly corresponds to TRBD1 (5 bases). V lost 5 bases and J lost 0, with 10 bases in between. The germline CDR1 and CDR2 sequences are SEHNR and FQNEAQ (reference sequence). This CDR3 is built from 14 residues. CDR3 DNA sequence: TGTGCCAGCAGCACCTCGGGGGCTAACTATGGCTACACCTTC. Amino acid sequence: CASSTSGANYGYTF.

The table lists this clonotype with a few counts. V is TRBV5-6 and J is TRBJ2-5, with 12 nucleotides matching TRBD1. Germline V gives CDR1 SGHDT, CDR2 YYEEEE. The CDR3 consists of 17 residues. Trimming cost V 2 bases and J 5 bases; bases outside gene matches: 10. The chain's CDR3 is CASSFTLGGQGAETQYF. CDR3 DNA: TGTGCCAGCAGCTTTACCTTGGGGGGACAGGGGGCGGAGACCCAGTACTTC.

Remarks on this clonotype: As the CDR3 is not closed by the conserved phenylalanine or tryptophan, this likely results from a read error. This chain links TRBV19 with TRBJ1-1; D gene ambiguous. CDR1 and CDR2 (germline): LNHDA, SQIVND (reference sequence). The CDR3 totals 15 residues. V was clipped by 7 bases and J by 1 base, with 16 bases between them. As DNA, the CDR3 is TGTGCCAGTAACCCTATTGGGAGCCGGAACACTGAAGCTTTCTAT. Its protein is CASNPIGSRNTEAFY.

This clonotype was recorded many times. The V and J genes are TRBV28 and TRBJ1-4; D gene unclear. Per the germline V gene, CDR1 is MDHEN and CDR2 is SYDVKM. This CDR3 region has 15 residues. Trimming shortened V by 8 bases and J by 0 bases, and 13 bases separated the two germline ends. CDR3 nucleotides: TGTGCCAGCTCCCTAGTGTGGGCAACTAATGAAAAACTGTTTTTT. This sequence encodes CASSLVWATNEKLFF.

This clonotype came up many times. V usage is TRBV7-9 and J usage is TRBJ1-5; a possible D gene is TRBD1 (5 bases). Trimming pared 4 bases from V and 6 bases from J, leaving 13 bases between. CDR1 is SEHNR, CDR2 FQNEAQ, per germline (reference sequence). This CDR3 is built from 14 residues. The CDR3 spells CASSSDTLGQPQHF. The CDR3 nucleotides are TGTGCCAGCAGCTCGGACACGCTTGGTCAGCCCCAGCATTTT.

In this sample, this clonotype turned up many times. The chain uses TRBV28 and TRBJ1-2; D perhaps matches TRBD1 (5 bases). V was shortened by 5 bases and J by 2 bases, with 12 bases between the two germline ends. The CDR3 loop spans 14 amino acids. Germline CDR1 reads MDHEN; CDR2 reads SYDVKM. The CDR3: CASSTLWGNYGYTF. In DNA form, the CDR3 reads TGTGCCAGCAGTACCTTGTGGGGGAACTATGGCTACACCTTC.

This clonotype was found many times. The rearrangement uses TRBV28 and TRBJ2-7; 7 bases map to TRBD2. This CDR3 contains 14 residues. In germline, CDR1 is MDHEN, CDR2 SYDVKM. V lost 5 bases, J lost 6 bases, and 10 bases stayed unmatched. CDR3 loop: CASSPPGSGGEQYF. The CDR3 nucleotides read TGTGCCAGCAGTCCCCCGGGCTCGGGGGGCGAGCAGTACTTC.

The chain has TRBV5-5 and TRBJ2-7, with 12 bases lining up with TRBD1. J gave up 4 bases and V 0 bases, and 11 bases lay outside the gene matches. CDR3 size: 18 residues. Germline V gene lookup returns CDR1 SGHKS and CDR2 YYEKEE (reference sequence). The CDR3 DNA reads as TGTGCCAGCAGCTTGGCGTGGGGGGGACAGGGGGCTGGGTACGAGCAGTACTTC. Its protein product is CASSLAWGGQGAGYEQYF.

This clonotype occurred many times. The chain joins TRBV30 to TRBJ1-4; TRBD1 is a possible D gene (5 bases). Germline-derived CDR1 and CDR2 are GTSNPN and SVGIG (reference sequence). V shed 2 bases and J shed 5 bases, with 9 bases lying between them. The length of the CDR3 is 13 residues. The CDR3 coding sequence is TGTGCCTGGAGTTGGGGCCCAAATGAAAAACTGTTTTTT. This sequence encodes CAWSWGPNEKLFF.

This clonotype has a count of ten or more. The rearrangement uses TRBV27 and TRBJ1-2; 7 nucleotides match TRBD1. V lost 4 bases and J lost 6; bases outside the gene matches: 11. This CDR3 comprises 15 residues. Germline lookup yields CDR1 MNHEY and CDR2 SMNVEV (reference sequence). CDR3 sequence: CASSSSSRGQNGYTF. The CDR3, as DNA: TGTGCCAGCAGTTCTTCAAGTAGGGGGCAAAATGGCTACACCTTC.

The chain uses TRBV28 and TRBJ1-2; no firm D call. This CDR3 has 14 residues. The V and J ends lost 0 bases and 8 bases respectively, with 13 bases between them. Germline loops: CDR1 MDHEN, CDR2 SYDVKM. As DNA, the CDR3 is TGTGCCAGCAGTTTATGGGGTAAAGGCGTGGGCTACACCTTC. As protein: CASSLWGKGVGYTF.

This clonotype was counted many times. V usage is TRBV6-4 and J usage is TRBJ1-1; D ambiguous. CDR3 length: 15 residues. CDR1 and CDR2 from the germline V gene are MRHNA and SNTAGT. Trimming pared 6 bases from V and 3 bases from J, leaving 17 bases between. Here the CDR3 reads CASRIDGLQYTEAFF. The CDR3 nucleotides read TGTGCCAGCAGAATAGACGGACTTCAGTACACTGAAGCTTTCTTT.

This chain connects TRBV29-1 to TRBJ1-2; D call uncertain. Trimming took 5 bases from V and 6 from J, leaving 10 bases between them. The CDR3 has 11 residues. Germline V gene data show CDR1 as SQVTM and CDR2 as ANQGSEA. The CDR3 nucleotides are TGCAGCGTTCCCGGAGCGGATGGCTACACCTTC. Translated, it gives CSVPGADGYTF. Drawing the rest from reference TRBV29-1 and TRBJ1-2, the complete variable domain is SAVISQKPSRDICQRGTSLTIQCQVDSQVTMMFWYRQQPGQSLTLIATANQGSEATYESGFVIDKFPISRPNLTFSTLTVSNMSPEDSSIYLCSVPGADGYTFGSGTRLTVV.

The gene calls are TRBV5-6 and TRBJ1-6; D is perhaps TRBD1 (6 bases). V was pared by 0 bases and J by 7 bases, with 26 bases between. From germline, CDR1 is SGHDT and CDR2 YYEEEE. This CDR3 has 20 amino acids. The CDR3 spells CASSLAKNDRLPSWNSPLHF. DNA of the CDR3: TGTGCCAGCAGCTTGGCCAAGAATGACAGGCTGCCCAGCTGGAATTCACCCCTCCACTTT. Using reference TRBV5-6 and TRBJ1-6 for the parts outside the CDR3, the full variable domain is DAGVTQSPTHLIKTRGQQVTLRCSPKSGHDTVSWYQQALGQGPQFIFQYYEEEERQRGNFPDRFSGHQFPNYSSELNVNALLLGDSALYLCASSLAKNDRLPSWNSPLHFGNGTRLTVT.

This clonotype was detected many times. The chain couples TRBV18 to TRBJ1-4; 9 nucleotides match TRBD1. Germline trimming cut 8 bases from V and 3 bases from J; bases unmatched to any gene: 1. CDR3 length equals 13 residues. The V gene's germline CDR1 is KGHSH and CDR2 LQKENI. The CDR3 bases are TGTGCCAGCGGGACAGGGCCTAATGAAAAACTGTTTTTT. Translated, it gives CASGTGPNEKLFF. Variable domain in full (rest from reference TRBV18 and TRBJ1-4): NAGVMQNPRHLVRRRGQEARLRCSPMKGHSHVYWYRQLPEEGLKFMVYLQKENIIDESGMPKERFSAEFPKEGPSILRIQQVVRGDSAAYFCASGTGPNEKLFFGSGTQLSVL.

Many counts were recorded for this clonotype. V is TRBV7-8 and J is TRBJ2-1, with no clear D. The germline V gene has CDR1 SGHVS and CDR2 FQNEAQ. The CDR3 spans 14 residues. Deletions cut 2 bases from V and 8 bases from J, with 13 bases between. The CDR3: CASSLLAPSDEQFF. The CDR3 DNA sequence: TGTGCCAGCAGCTTATTGGCCCCGTCGGATGAGCAGTTCTTC.

This clonotype was seen at least ten times. The chain combines TRBV6-1 with TRBJ1-1; the D gene is possibly TRBD1 (5 bases). Trimming took 6 bases from V and 0 from J, leaving 11 bases between them. CDR3 length: 14 amino acids. CDR1 MNHNS and CDR2 SASEGT come from the germline V gene. The CDR3: CASSGGGVNTEAFF. The DNA of the CDR3 is TGTGCCAGCAGCGGGGGGGGGGTGAACACTGAAGCTTTCTTT.

The chain links TRBV3-1 to TRBJ1-1; D not certain. The CDR3 extends over 14 amino acids. Germline assignment: CDR1 LGHDT and CDR2 YNNKEL (reference sequence). The germline V and J ends were trimmed by 4 bases and 1 base, with 10 bases remaining between them. The CDR3 reads CASSPIPKNTEAFF. The DNA of the CDR3 is TGTGCCAGCAGCCCGATACCCAAGAACACTGAAGCTTTCTTT.

This CDR3 is CASRSSGGTYEQYF. CDR3 sequence (DNA): TGTGCCAGCAGATCTAGCGGGGGCACCTACGAGCAGTACTTC. The genes are TRBV3-1 and TRBJ2-7; TRBD2 agrees at 10 bases. The V segment lost 6 bases and the J segment 2 bases; nucleotides outside the gene matches: 4. The CDR3 is 14 amino acids. Germline V CDR1 and CDR2: LGHDT, YNNKEL (reference sequence).